The source of this T cell receptor (beta chain) is a study of neurological immune-mediated disorders. The study, taken as a whole, reports: None of the CDR3 amino acid sequences found in expanded clones was shared across subjects. This suggests that the TCR-beta repertoires were private in all groups.

The V segment lost 0 bases and the J segment 2 bases; nucleotides outside the gene matches: 11. Germline lookup yields CDR1 SGHTA and CDR2 FQGNSA. The CDR3 extends over 19 amino acids. This clonotype was counted ten times or more. Antigen: not known. Synthesis of cDNA was performed by 5'RACE using 10-nucleotide random UMIs. Every sequencing run produced over 160 million TCR-beta sequences that came from 15-18 subjects. TCRdb re-analysed the 5' RACE reads in MiXCR, keeping a single row per CDR3 protein. The table shows under 85,000 distinct CDR3 sequences, with about 9.3% occurring only once. In Maryland, USA, blood bank volunteers were the healthy controls.

The origin of this receptor is a man between 40 and 49 years old in good health. The chain couples TRBV7-2 to TRBJ2-7, with 12 bases aligning to TRBD2. Sequencing used PBMCs. CDR3 sequence: CASSLAMFGASGGAYEQYF. DNA of the CDR3: TGTGCCAGCAGCTTAGCAATGTTCGGGGCTAGCGGGGGGGCCTACGAGCAGTACTTC.